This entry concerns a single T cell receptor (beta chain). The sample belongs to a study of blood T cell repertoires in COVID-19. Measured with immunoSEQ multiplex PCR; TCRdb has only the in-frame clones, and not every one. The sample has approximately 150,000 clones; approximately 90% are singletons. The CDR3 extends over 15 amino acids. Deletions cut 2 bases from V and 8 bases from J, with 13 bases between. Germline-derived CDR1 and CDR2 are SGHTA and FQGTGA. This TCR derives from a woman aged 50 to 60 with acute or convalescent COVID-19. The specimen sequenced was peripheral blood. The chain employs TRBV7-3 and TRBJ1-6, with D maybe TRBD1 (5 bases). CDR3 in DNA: TGTGCCAGCAGCTTAGGGACTCCGGGAGATTCACCCCTCCACTTT. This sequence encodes CASSLGTPGDSPLHF.